Detailed here is one TCR beta chain. What it binds is unknown. The data were taken from a study of early stage breast cancer tumors. Study-wide points: Tumors had about 2.3-fold higher T cell density than normal breast.

Sequencing used immunoSEQ multiplex PCR; TCRdb keeps in-frame clones, though not all of them. The data show around 50,000 clones, about 83% seen once. This receptor was taken from a person in their fifties with breast cancer. Sequencing was carried out using blood.

CDR3 region: CASSFTGARMNTEAFF. The CDR3 bases are TGTGCCAGCAGTTTCACAGGGGCGCGGATGAACACTGAAGCTTTCTTT. The V call is TRBV28, the J call TRBJ1-1; 7 bases agree with TRBD1. V was pared by 3 bases and J by 0 bases, with 7 bases of the junction left unmatched. The CDR3 length is 16 residues. The V gene's germline CDR1 is MDHEN and CDR2 SYDVKM.